Listed below are T cell receptor beta chains from one sample, sequenced in a study of shared clonotypes between healthy human individuals. Profiling relied on immunoSEQ multiplex PCR, and the TCRdb table lists in-frame clones only, not all of them. The sample includes 1.5 million to 2.5 million clones, roughly 95% of them seen just once. The sequenced sample was naive CD8+ T cells sorted from blood. Receptors originate from a man between 18 and 29 years old in good health. Both conserved end residues are part of each CDR3. The D gene is left open where the match is weak. Clone size is stated in some rows and not others, as once, few, many or a class when expanded.

few - TRBJ2-2 TRBV27 TGTGCCAGCAGTTTCAGGGGCACCGGGGAGCTGTTTTTT CASSFRGTGELFF
- - TRBJ1-1 TRBV7-9 TGTGCCAGCAAGGCAGGTTGGACTGAAGCTTTCTTT CASKAGWTEAFF
- - TRBJ1-5 TRBV19 TGTGCCAGTAGTATAGTGCCGGGTAGCAATCAGCCCCAGCATTTT CASSIVPGSNQPQHF
- - TRBJ2-2 TRBV13 TGTGCCAGCAGCCGAACCGTCCGGGCCGGGGAGCTGTTTTTT CASSRTVRAGELFF
- TRBD1 TRBJ1-1 TRBV29-1 TGCAGCGTGCATACCGGGACAGGGTATGGGGCTTTCTTT CSVHTGTGYGAFF
- - TRBJ2-1 TRBV19 TGTGCCAGTAAAGTTGAAGGGGGCAATGAGCAGTTCTTC CASKVEGGNEQFF
- - TRBJ1-2 TRBV9 TGTGCCAGCAGCGTAGTGGGGGAGACTGGCTACACCTTC CASSVVGETGYTF
- - TRBJ1-1 TRBV4-1 TGCGCCAGCAGCCAGGCCTGGGGGAACACTGAAGCTTTCTTT CASSQAWGNTEAFF
- TRBD1 TRBJ2-5 TRBV4-1 TGCGCCAGCACCCCCCTGACAGGGGCATTGGGCCAAGAGACCCAGTACTTC CASTPLTGALGQETQYF
once TRBD1 TRBJ1-2 TRBV7-6 TGTGCCAGCAGCCCAACAGGGGACTATGGCTACACCTTC CASSPTGDYGYTF
- TRBD2 TRBJ2-3 TRBV6-6 TGTGCCAGCAGTTACGTCCTAGCGGGGGGGCCGGATACGCAGTATTTT CASSYVLAGGPDTQYF
once - TRBJ2-7 TRBV6-1 TGTGCCAGCAGTGAGGTCTTAACAAACGAGCAGTACTTC CASSEVLTNEQYF
- - TRBJ2-5 TRBV7-8 TGTGCCAGCAGCTCGGTTAGAGGCGGGACAGAGAACTGGGAGACCCAGTACTTC CASSSVRGGTENWETQYF
- TRBD2 TRBJ2-1 TRBV30 TGTGCCTGGGCCGGACTAGCGGGAGAAGTTGATGAGCAGTTCTTC CAWAGLAGEVDEQFF
- - TRBJ2-3 TRBV13 TGTGCCAGCAGCGACCCCGGGGAGCGAGGCACAGATACGCAGTATTTT CASSDPGERGTDTQYF
- - TRBJ2-3 TRBV29-1 TGCAGCGTTGAAGGGCTGGCGCTAGTTGGAGATACGCAGTATTTT CSVEGLALVGDTQYF
few - TRBJ2-7 TRBV10-2 TGCGCCAGCAGTGAGTCGGTCTACGAGCAGTACTTC CASSESVYEQYF
- - TRBJ2-3 TRBV4-1 TGCGCCAGCAGCTCTTCCACAGATACGCAGTATTTT CASSSSTDTQYF
- - TRBJ2-7 TRBV18 TGTGCCAGCTCACCGTCCGGGTTTTCCTACGAGCAGTACTTC CASSPSGFSYEQYF
- - TRBJ2-1 TRBV11-2 TGTGCCAGCAGCTTAGTACGGAGCAATGAGCAGTTCTTC CASSLVRSNEQFF
once - TRBJ2-7 TRBV13 TGTGCCAGCAGCTTCCGAACCTCCTACGAGCAGTACTTC CASSFRTSYEQYF
- - TRBJ2-7 TRBV14 TGTGCCAGCAGCCAAGATGTGGGTTGGGACGAGCAGTACTTC CASSQDVGWDEQYF
- TRBD1 TRBJ2-7 TRBV19 TGTGCCAGTAGTATTCGGACAGGAGACTACGAGCAGTACTTC CASSIRTGDYEQYF
- - TRBJ1-2 TRBV7-2 TGTGCCAGCAGCTTAACAGGGTGGGACTATGGCTACACCTTC CASSLTGWDYGYTF
- - TRBJ1-2 TRBV6-4 TGTGCCAGCAGTGCAGGGCCGGGAGCTAACTATGGCTACACCTTC CASSAGPGANYGYTF
- - TRBJ1-1 TRBV11-2 TGTGCCAGCAGCTTAAGCTGGGGGAGCGAAAGTGAAGCTTTCTTT CASSLSWGSESEAFF
- - TRBJ2-7 TRBV5-4 TGTGCCAGCAGCTTCGGGGGGCCTGACGAGCAGTACTTC CASSFGGPDEQYF
- - TRBJ2-1 TRBV27 TGTGCCAGCAGCTCCACCCATCTAGTAGGCAGCTCCTACAATGAGCAGTTCTTC CASSSTHLVGSSYNEQFF
- - TRBJ2-5 TRBV6-6 TGTGCCAGCAGTTATTTGGGGGGTGGAGGAGAGACCCAGTACTTC CASSYLGGGGETQYF
- TRBD1 TRBJ1-1 TRBV4-1 TGCGCCAGCAGCCAAGGCCAACAGGGGGCTGAAGCTTTCTTT CASSQGQQGAEAFF
once TRBD2 TRBJ2-5 TRBV2 TGTGCCAGCAGAGACTACGGACTAGCGGGAGCCGAGACCCAGTACTTC CASRDYGLAGAETQYF
- - TRBJ2-3 TRBV10-1 TGCGCCAGCAGTGAGGACAGCCACACAGATACGCAGTATTTT CASSEDSHTDTQYF
- - TRBJ1-4 TRBV4-3 TGCGCCAGCAGCCATTCGAGATGGGGGGAAAATGAAAAACTGTTTTTT CASSHSRWGENEKLFF
- - TRBJ1-3 TRBV28 TGTGCCAGCAGTTTATGGGTGGTAGGGGGTTCTGGAAACACCATATATTTT CASSLWVVGGSGNTIYF
- TRBD1 TRBJ1-6 TRBV30 TGTGCCTGGAGTGCCCGGACAGGGGGCTTTTCACCCCTCCACTTT CAWSARTGGFSPLHF
- - TRBJ2-7 TRBV6-1 TGTGCCAGCAGTGAGGGACCGGACAGTTCGTCCTACGAGCAGTACTTC CASSEGPDSSSYEQYF
few - TRBJ1-6 TRBV27 TGTGCCAGCAGTCCCTCCCGGGATTCACCCCTCCACTTT CASSPSRDSPLHF
- - TRBJ2-3 TRBV9 TGTGCCAGCAGCGGATCTTTGGCAGATACGCAGTATTTT CASSGSLADTQYF
once - TRBJ2-1 TRBV6-1 TGTGCCAGCAGTGAAGCGAAGACGGGGTTGAACAATGAGCAGTTCTTC CASSEAKTGLNNEQFF
- - TRBJ2-2 TRBV6-6 TGTGCCAGCAGTTACACGCTAGGCGGGGAGCTGTTTTTT CASSYTLGGELFF
once TRBD1 TRBJ2-7 TRBV6-5 TGTGCCAGCAGAACGGGACAGGGGTTTTTATACGAGCAGTACTTC CASRTGQGFLYEQYF
- TRBD1 TRBJ2-3 TRBV27 TGTGCCAGCAGTCTACTAACGACAGGGGGGACAGATACGCAGTATTTT CASSLLTTGGTDTQYF
- TRBD2 TRBJ2-3 TRBV7-2 TGTGCCAGCAGCTCCGGGACTAGCGGTGCGGATACGCAGTATTTT CASSSGTSGADTQYF
- - TRBJ1-5 TRBV12-5 TGTGCTAGTGGTTCTTCAGGGGAATATAGCAATCAGCCCCAGCATTTT CASGSSGEYSNQPQHF
- TRBD1 TRBJ2-7 TRBV5-1 TGCGCCAGCAGCCCCGGACAGGGCGCCTACGAGCAGTACTTC CASSPGQGAYEQYF
- TRBD1 TRBJ1-1 TRBV19 TGTGCCAGTAGCACCGGACAGGGGCCCACGAACACTGAAGCTTTCTTT CASSTGQGPTNTEAFF
- TRBD1 TRBJ1-4 TRBV5-1 TGCGCCAGCAGCTTGTGGACAGGGGAAAAACTGTTTTTT CASSLWTGEKLFF
- TRBD1 TRBJ2-7 TRBV13 TGTGCCAGCAGCTTACTGGGACAGGACCACGAGCAGTACTTC CASSLLGQDHEQYF
- TRBD2 TRBJ2-2 TRBV15 TGTGCCACCAGCAGCCCGGGACTAAGTGGGACCGGGGAGCTGTTTTTT CATSSPGLSGTGELFF